This TCR beta chain was captured in a study of radiotherapy plus CTLA-4 blockade in lung cancer. Overall study results and limits: After radiotherapy and ipilimumab, tumor-derived clones expanded in peripheral blood.

Germline-derived CDR1 and CDR2 are SGHNT and YYREEE (reference sequence). The CDR3 is made up of 17 amino acids. V was trimmed by 2 bases and J by 1 base, leaving 18 bases between them. Profiling relied on immunoSEQ multiplex PCR, and the TCRdb table lists in-frame clones only, not all of them. The repertoire holds under 95,000 clones, with around 79% as singletons. About this clone itself: As yet, its antigen is unknown.

Focal radiation was given together with CTLA-4 blockade (ipilimumab) to patients with chemo-refractory metastatic non-small-cell lung cancer. The chain uses TRBV5-4 and TRBJ1-2; D unresolved. The sequencing here drew on peripheral blood, taken from a patient treated with radiotherapy plus ipilimumab. The TCR comes from a human donor with non-small cell lung cancer whose response to radiotherapy plus ipilimumab could not be evaluated. Some clones in this sample may be carry-over from other donors' samples. This CDR3 reads CASSFGPAGLINYGYTF. The CDR3 DNA reads TGTGCCAGCAGCTTCGGACCTGCCGGACTCATTAACTATGGCTACACCTTC.